This T cell receptor beta chain was sequenced in a study of cytomegalovirus exposure and HLA in healthy donors. CDR3 length: 15 amino acids. The trim removed 2 bases at V and 10 bases at J, leaving 9 bases unmatched. Germline V gene sequence: CDR1 SSHAT, CDR2 FNYEAQ (reference sequence). As to this clone: Its target is unknown.

PCR involved 60 Vbeta and 13 Jbeta primers. Sequencing was performed with immunoSEQ multiplex PCR; in TCRdb, only in-frame clones are kept and a portion is missing. Among 74,000 or so clones listed, around four fifths were seen once. Study results and limitations: Specificity of a few CMV-associated chains for CMV antigens was verified in vitro. About 87% or about 30% of the time was how often most TCR beta V segments were productive, according to an earlier analysis. Among the most significant clusters, several appeared linked to common viral pathogens in a later analysis. Accurate prediction of most subjects' HLA-A and HLA-B alleles from TCR beta sequences was reported.

The clonotype originates from a man aged 45-65 years in good health and CMV-seropositive. Material: PBMCs. V usage is TRBV7-7 and J usage is TRBJ2-1, with TRBD2 matching 9 bases. CDR3 loop: CASSLSAGGTWEQFF. CDR3 bases: TGTGCCAGCAGCTTATCAGCGGGAGGCACCTGGGAGCAGTTCTTC.